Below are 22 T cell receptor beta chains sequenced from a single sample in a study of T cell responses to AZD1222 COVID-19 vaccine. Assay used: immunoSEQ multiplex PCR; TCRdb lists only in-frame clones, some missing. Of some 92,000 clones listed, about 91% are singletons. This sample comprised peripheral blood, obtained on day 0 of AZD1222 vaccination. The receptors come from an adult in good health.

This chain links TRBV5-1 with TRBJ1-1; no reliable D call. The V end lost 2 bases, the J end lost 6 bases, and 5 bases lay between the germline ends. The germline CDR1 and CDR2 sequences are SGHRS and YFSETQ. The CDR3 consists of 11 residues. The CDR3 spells CASSFGPEAFF. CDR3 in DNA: TGCGCCAGCAGCTTTGGCCCTGAAGCTTTCTTT.

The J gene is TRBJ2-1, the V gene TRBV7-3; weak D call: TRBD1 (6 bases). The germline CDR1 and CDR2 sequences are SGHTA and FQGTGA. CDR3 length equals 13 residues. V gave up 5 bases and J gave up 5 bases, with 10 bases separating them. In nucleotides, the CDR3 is TGTGCCAGCAGCCAGGACAGAGACAATGAGCAGTTCTTC. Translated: CASSQDRDNEQFF.

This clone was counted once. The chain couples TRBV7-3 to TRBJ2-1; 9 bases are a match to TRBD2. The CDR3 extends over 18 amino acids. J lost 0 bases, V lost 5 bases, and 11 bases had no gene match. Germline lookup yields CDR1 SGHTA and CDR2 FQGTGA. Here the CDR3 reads CASSQVATSGLSYNEQFF. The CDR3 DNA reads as TGTGCCAGCAGCCAGGTGGCGACTAGCGGTCTCTCCTACAATGAGCAGTTCTTC.

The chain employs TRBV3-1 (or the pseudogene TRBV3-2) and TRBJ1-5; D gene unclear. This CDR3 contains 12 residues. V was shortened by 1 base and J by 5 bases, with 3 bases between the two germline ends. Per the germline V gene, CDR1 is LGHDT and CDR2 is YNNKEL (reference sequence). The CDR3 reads CASSQADQPQHF. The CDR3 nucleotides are TGTGCCAGCAGCCAAGCCGATCAGCCCCAGCATTTT.

The CDR3 nucleotides are TGTGCCAGCAGTCCCCGGTTTGGACCTCAGATCAATGAGCAGTTCTTC. Translation: CASSPRFGPQINEQFF. The gene calls are TRBV28 and TRBJ2-1; D call uncertain. CDR3 length equals 16 residues. V shed 5 bases and J shed 6 bases, with 20 bases lying between them. Germline CDR1 reads MDHEN; CDR2 reads SYDVKM.

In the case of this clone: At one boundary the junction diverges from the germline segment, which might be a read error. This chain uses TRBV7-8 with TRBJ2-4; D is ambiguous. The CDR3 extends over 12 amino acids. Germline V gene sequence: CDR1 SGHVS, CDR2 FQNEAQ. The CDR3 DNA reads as TGTGCCAGCAGCCTAGCCAAAAACATTCAGTACTTC. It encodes CASSLAKNIQYF.

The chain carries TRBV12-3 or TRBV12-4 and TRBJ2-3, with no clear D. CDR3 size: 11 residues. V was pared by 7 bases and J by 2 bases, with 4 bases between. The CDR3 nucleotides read TGTGCCAGCACCGCCACAGATACGCAGTATTTT. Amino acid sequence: CASTATDTQYF.

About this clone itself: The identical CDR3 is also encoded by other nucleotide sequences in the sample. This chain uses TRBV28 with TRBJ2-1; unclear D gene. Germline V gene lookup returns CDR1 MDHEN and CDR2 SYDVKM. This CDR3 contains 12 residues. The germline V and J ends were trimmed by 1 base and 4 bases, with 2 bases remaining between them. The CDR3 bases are TGTGCCAGCAGTTTATCATACAATGAGCAGTTCTTC. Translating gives CASSLSYNEQFF.

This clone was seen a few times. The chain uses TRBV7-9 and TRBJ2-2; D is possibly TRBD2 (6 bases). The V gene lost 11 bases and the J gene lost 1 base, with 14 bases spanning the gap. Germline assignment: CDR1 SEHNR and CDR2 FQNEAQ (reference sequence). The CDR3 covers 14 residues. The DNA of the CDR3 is TGTGCCGGAAGTGGGCGGGGGAACACCGGGGAGCTGTTTTTT. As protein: CAGSGRGNTGELFF.

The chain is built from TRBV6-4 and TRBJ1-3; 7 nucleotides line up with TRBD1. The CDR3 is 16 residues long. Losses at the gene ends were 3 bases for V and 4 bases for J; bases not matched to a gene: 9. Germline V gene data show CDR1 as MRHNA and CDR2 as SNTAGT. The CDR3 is CASSEPRDSEGNTIYF. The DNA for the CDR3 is TGTGCCAGCAGTGAACCCCGGGACAGTGAAGGAAACACCATATATTTT.

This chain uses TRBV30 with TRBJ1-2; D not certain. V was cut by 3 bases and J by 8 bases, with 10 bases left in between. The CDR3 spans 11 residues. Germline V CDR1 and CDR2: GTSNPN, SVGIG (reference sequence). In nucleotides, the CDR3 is TGTGCCTGGAGCGTTAACCGGGGCTACACCTTC. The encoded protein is CAWSVNRGYTF.

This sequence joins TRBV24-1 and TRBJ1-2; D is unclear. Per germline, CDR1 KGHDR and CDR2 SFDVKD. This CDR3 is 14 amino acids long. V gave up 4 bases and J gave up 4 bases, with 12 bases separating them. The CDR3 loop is CATSDRTRGYGYTF. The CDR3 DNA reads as TGTGCCACCAGTGACAGGACCCGGGGCTATGGCTACACCTTC.

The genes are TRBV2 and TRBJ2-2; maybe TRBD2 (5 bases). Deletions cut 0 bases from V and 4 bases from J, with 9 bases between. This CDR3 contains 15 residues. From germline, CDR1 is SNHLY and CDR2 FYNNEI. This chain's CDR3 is CASSEAEAGTGELFF. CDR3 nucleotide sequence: TGTGCCAGCAGTGAAGCGGAGGCGGGCACCGGGGAGCTGTTTTTT.

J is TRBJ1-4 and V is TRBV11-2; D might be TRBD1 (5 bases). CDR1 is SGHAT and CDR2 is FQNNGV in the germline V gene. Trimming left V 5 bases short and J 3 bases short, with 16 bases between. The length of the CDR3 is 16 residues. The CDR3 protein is CASSQDPGGANEKLFF. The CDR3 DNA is TGTGCCAGCAGCCAGGACCCCGGGGGTGCTAATGAAAAACTGTTTTTT.

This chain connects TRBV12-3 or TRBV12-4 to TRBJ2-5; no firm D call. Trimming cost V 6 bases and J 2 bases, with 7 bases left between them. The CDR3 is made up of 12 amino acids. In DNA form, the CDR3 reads TGTGCCAGCAGATCCGGGCAAGAGACCCAGTACTTC. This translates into CASRSGQETQYF.

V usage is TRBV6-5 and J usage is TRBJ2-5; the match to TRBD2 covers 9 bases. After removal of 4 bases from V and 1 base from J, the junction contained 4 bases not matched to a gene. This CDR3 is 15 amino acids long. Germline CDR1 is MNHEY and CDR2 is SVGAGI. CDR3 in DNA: TGTGCCAGCAGTTTAGCGGGGGTGGGCCAAGAGACCCAGTACTTC. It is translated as CASSLAGVGQETQYF.

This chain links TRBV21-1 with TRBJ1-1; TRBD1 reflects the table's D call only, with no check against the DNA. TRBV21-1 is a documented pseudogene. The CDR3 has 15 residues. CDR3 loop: CASSTPVPMNTEAFF. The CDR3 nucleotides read TGTGCCAGCAGCACGCCAGTCCCCATGAACACTGAAGCTTTCTTT.

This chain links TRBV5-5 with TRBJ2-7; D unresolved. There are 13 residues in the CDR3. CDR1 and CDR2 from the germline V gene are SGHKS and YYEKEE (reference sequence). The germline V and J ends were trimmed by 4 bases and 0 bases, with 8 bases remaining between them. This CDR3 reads CASSGELSYEQYF. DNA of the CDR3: TGTGCCAGCAGCGGTGAACTCTCCTACGAGCAGTACTTC. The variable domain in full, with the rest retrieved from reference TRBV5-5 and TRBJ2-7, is DAGVTQSPTHLIKTRGQQVTLRCSPISGHKSVSWYQQVLGQGPQFIFQYYEKEERGRGNFPDRFSARQFPNYSSELNVNALLLGDSALYLCASSGELSYEQYFGPGTRLTVT.

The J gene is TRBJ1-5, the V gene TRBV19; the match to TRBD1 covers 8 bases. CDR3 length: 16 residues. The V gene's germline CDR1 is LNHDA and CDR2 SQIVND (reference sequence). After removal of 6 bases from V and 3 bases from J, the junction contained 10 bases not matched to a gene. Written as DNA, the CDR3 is TGTGCCAGTAGGGAGGGGACAGGAGGTGTCAATCAGCCCCAGCATTTT. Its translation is CASREGTGGVNQPQHF.

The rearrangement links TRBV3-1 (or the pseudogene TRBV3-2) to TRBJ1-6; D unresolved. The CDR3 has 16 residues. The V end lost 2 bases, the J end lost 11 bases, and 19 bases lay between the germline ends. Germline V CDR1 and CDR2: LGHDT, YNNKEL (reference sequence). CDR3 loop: CASSQTLAAQQAPLHF. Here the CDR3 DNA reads TGTGCCAGCAGCCAAACTCTGGCCGCTCAACAAGCACCCCTCCACTTT.

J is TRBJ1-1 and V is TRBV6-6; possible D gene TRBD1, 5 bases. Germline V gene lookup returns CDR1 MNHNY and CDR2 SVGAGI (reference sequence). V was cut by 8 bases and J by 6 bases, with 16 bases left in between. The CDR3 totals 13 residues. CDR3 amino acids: CASVRDSWAEAFF. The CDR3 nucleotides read TGTGCCAGCGTGCGTGACAGTTGGGCTGAAGCTTTCTTT.

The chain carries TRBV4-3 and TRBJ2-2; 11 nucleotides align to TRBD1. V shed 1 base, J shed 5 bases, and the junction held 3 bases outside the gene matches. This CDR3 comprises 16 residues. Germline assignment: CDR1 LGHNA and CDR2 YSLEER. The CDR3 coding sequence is TGCGCCAGCAGCCAAGTGGACAGGGGGCAGACCGGGGAGCTGTTTTTT. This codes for CASSQVDRGQTGELFF.